This section outlines one T cell receptor (beta chain) sequence together with its context. The CDR3 consists of 14 residues. The V end was cut by 2 bases, the J end by 2 bases, with 9 bases between. Germline assignment: CDR1 SNHLY and CDR2 FYNNEI. Only in-frame clones appear in the TCRdb table, and some are missing; sequencing was by immunoSEQ multiplex PCR. The sample yields around 620,000 clones, about nine tenths seen once. This specimen belongs to a study of blood T cell repertoires in COVID-19. This clonotype originated in a woman aged 18-29 years with acute or convalescent COVID-19. The chain is built from TRBV2 and TRBJ1-1; no reliable D call. The material sequenced was peripheral blood. CDR3 DNA sequence: TGTGCCAGCAGTGAATGGAGGGAAAACACTGAAGCTTTCTTT. Protein: CASSEWRENTEAFF.